This T cell receptor beta chain was found in a study of T cell responses to AZD1222 COVID-19 vaccine. Produced via immunoSEQ multiplex PCR; TCRdb's table is partial and in-frame only. The data contain about 140,000 clones, 88% of them seen just once; the ten biggest clones take up about 3%. V lost 4 bases, J lost 5 bases, and 14 bases lay in between. This CDR3 is built from 14 residues. Germline-derived CDR1 and CDR2 are GTSNPN and SVGIG (reference sequence). Broader study findings: At study baseline, merely six AZD1222 recipients were seropositive.

In the case of this clone: The antigen is not known.

This chain links TRBV30 with TRBJ2-2; D perhaps matches TRBD2 (5 bases). The receptor was isolated from an adult who received the AZD1222 COVID-19 vaccine. This sample comprised peripheral blood, obtained 28 days after the second AZD1222 dose. CDR3 region: CAWKRTPETGELFF. In DNA, the CDR3 is TGTGCCTGGAAGCGGACTCCAGAAACCGGGGAGCTGTTTTTT.